This T cell receptor beta chain was observed in a study of graft-versus-host responses after intestinal transplantation. Study in general: Each recipient received a multivisceral, liver-intestinal, or isolated intestinal graft. After anti-thymocyte globulin induction, recipients took tacrolimus and steroids for 2 to 3 years. Overall study results and limits: GvH clones detected in recipient marrow included some appearing first in ileum or blood.

The protocol was immunoSEQ multiplex PCR, while the TCRdb copy is restricted to in-frame clones and leaves out a portion. The data hold roughly 15,000 clones, with 77% observed a single time. This clone was seen only once. What it recognizes is unknown. Germline CDR1 reads MNHNS; CDR2 reads SASEGT. The germline V and J ends were trimmed by 3 bases and 0 bases, with 9 bases remaining between them. The CDR3 length is 15 residues. Processing of graft tissue released intraepithelial and lamina propria lymphocytes. V and J are TRBV6-1 and TRBJ1-3; D gene ambiguous. The sequence was collected from a human patient who received an intestinal transplant, so some T cells may come from the graft donor. Material: ileum tissue, obtained just under 28 days after intestinal transplant. CDR3 in amino acids: CASSEEPSSGNTIYF. CDR3 bases: TGTGCCAGCAGTGAGGAGCCGAGCTCTGGAAACACCATATATTTT.